These 29 T cell receptor beta chains were all obtained from the same sample, sequenced in a study of T cells in Graves' hyperthyroidism and ophthalmopathy. Researchers took RNA transcripts and amplified the TCR beta CDR3 regions from them. HTBI primers were used for first-round RT-PCR of the TCR CDR3. From the multiplex PCR reads, TCRdb called clonotypes with MiXCR, one entry per CDR3 protein. The sample gives 600,000 to 700,000 distinct CDR3 sequences, 14% to 15% of which show up once; approximately 4.2% is in the top ten. The sequenced sample was blood. Receptors originate from a woman between 40 and 50 years old with Graves' ophthalmopathy.

This clonotype was recorded many times. The chain is built from TRBV29-1 and TRBJ1-2, with 10 bases fitting TRBD1. Unmatched junction bases numbered 12, after V lost 3 bases and J lost 2 bases. The CDR3 sequence is 17 residues long. From germline, CDR1 is SQVTM and CDR2 ANQGSEA. The CDR3 loop is CSVDRGTGENLNYGYTF. The CDR3 bases are TGCAGCGTTGATCGCGGGACAGGGGAGAATCTGAACTATGGCTACACCTTC.

This clonotype was counted between two and nine times. The chain uses TRBV4-1 and TRBJ1-3; tentative D call: TRBD1 (5 bases). V was trimmed by 2 bases and J by 0 bases, leaving 11 bases between them. Germline V lookup: CDR1 MGHRA, CDR2 YSYEKL. The CDR3 is 16 amino acids. CDR3 in DNA: TGCGCCAGCAGCCAATCCAGGGTAGGCTCTGGAAACACCATATATTTT. It encodes CASSQSRVGSGNTIYF.

V and J are TRBV20-1 and TRBJ2-5; 11 positions agree with TRBD2. Losses at the gene ends were 1 base for V and 5 bases for J; bases not matched to a gene: 9. The V gene's germline CDR1 is DFQATT and CDR2 SNEGSKA (reference sequence). The CDR3 is made up of 16 amino acids. The CDR3 here is CSARVLVLAGVETQYF. The CDR3 DNA follows: TGCAGTGCTAGAGTTCTCGTACTAGCGGGAGTCGAGACCCAGTACTTC.

This CDR3 reads CASSSSQSIKEAFF. Written as DNA, the CDR3 is TGTGCCAGCAGCTCCTCACAGAGCATTAAGGAAGCTTTCTTT. The chain links TRBV7-8 to TRBJ1-1; no clear D gene. The length of the CDR3 is 14 residues. Per germline, CDR1 SGHVS and CDR2 FQNEAQ. Trimming removed 4 bases at V and 8 bases at J, with 17 bases between.

The sample holds many counts of this clonotype. This chain joins TRBV20-1 and TRBJ1-2; a possible D gene is TRBD1 (5 bases). CDR1 is DFQATT, CDR2 SNEGSKA, per germline (reference sequence). Trimming took 4 bases from V and 0 from J, leaving 18 bases between them. The CDR3 spans 16 residues. The CDR3 loop reads CSAKRAGGSANYGYTF. Written as DNA, the CDR3 is TGCAGTGCTAAGAGGGCCGGGGGGAGTGCTAACTATGGCTACACCTTC.

J is TRBJ2-7 and V is TRBV13, with TRBD1 matching 10 bases. Unmatched junction bases numbered 8, after V lost 4 bases and J lost 5 bases. The CDR3 covers 15 residues. Germline CDR1 reads PRHDT; CDR2 reads FYEKMQ (reference sequence). The CDR3 reads CASSSERTGGHEQYF. In DNA, the CDR3 is TGTGCCAGCAGCTCGGAGAGGACAGGGGGACACGAGCAGTACTTC.

Comments on this clonotype: The junction differs from germline at one of its ends, possibly a read error. The chain recombines TRBV13 with TRBJ2-7; D might be TRBD1 or TRBD2, each matching 5 bases. CDR3 length equals 14 residues. Per germline, CDR1 PRHDT and CDR2 FYEKMQ (reference sequence). This CDR3 is CASTYWDEGYVQYF. CDR3 DNA: TGTGCCAGCACCTACTGGGACGAGGGCTACGTGCAGTACTTC. Looking up the rest from reference TRBV13 and TRBJ2-7 gives the full variable domain: AAGVIQSPRHLIKEKRETATLKCYPIPRHDTVYWYQQGPGQDPQFLISFYEKMQSDKGSIPDRFSAQQFSDYHSELNMSSLELGDSALYFCASTYWDEGYVQYFGPGTRLTVT.

This clonotype showed up many times. V gene TRBV5-1 combines with J gene TRBJ1-1; 12 positions agree with TRBD1. V was pared by 4 bases and J by 4 bases, with 5 bases of the junction left unmatched. The CDR3 contains 15 residues. CDR1 SGHRS and CDR2 YFSETQ come from the germline V gene. In DNA, the CDR3 is TGCGCCAGCAGCCCGGGACAGGGGGCGGGCACTGAAGCTTTCTTT. Its protein product is CASSPGQGAGTEAFF.

This clonotype has ten or more counts. This sequence joins TRBV6-5 and TRBJ2-5, with 8 bases that match TRBD1. The CDR3 extends over 16 amino acids. Germline CDR1 MNHEY, CDR2 SVGAGI. V shed 0 bases, J shed 1 base, and the junction held 4 bases outside the gene matches. The CDR3 region has the DNA TGTGCCAGCAGTTACTCGGTCACAGGGGGCCAAGAGACCCAGTACTTC. It encodes CASSYSVTGGQETQYF.

This clonotype was seen repeatedly, ten times or more. The chain combines TRBV19 with TRBJ2-6, with TRBD1 identical over 7 bases. Germline V gene data show CDR1 as LNHDA and CDR2 as SQIVND (reference sequence). This CDR3 has 18 amino acids. Trimming removed 3 bases from V and 0 bases from J; junction bases left unmatched: 8. The CDR3 DNA sequence: TGTGCCAGTAGTATCCGCGGACAGGTCTACTCTGGGGCCAACGTCCTGACTTTC. This codes for CASSIRGQVYSGANVLTF.

The chain employs TRBV19 and TRBJ1-3; D gene unclear. The CDR3 totals 15 residues. CDR1 is LNHDA and CDR2 is SQIVND in the germline V gene (reference sequence). V dropped 6 bases and J dropped 4 bases, with 16 bases sitting between them. The CDR3 is CASRSLHTPGNTIYF. The CDR3 DNA reads TGTGCCAGTAGAAGTCTTCATACCCCCGGAAACACCATATATTTT.

As to this clonotype: The CDR3 ends on some other residue instead of the conserved phenylalanine or tryptophan, so this is likely a read error. The rearrangement joins TRBV19 to TRBJ1-1, with 8 nucleotides matching TRBD1. The germline V gene encodes CDR1 LNHDA and CDR2 SQIVND (reference sequence). CDR3 length: 12 residues. V lost 4 bases, J lost 8 bases, and 3 bases stayed unmatched. CDR3 sequence reads: CASSTRQGEAFL. The CDR3 DNA is TGTGCCAGTAGTACCCGACAGGGGGAAGCTTTCCTT.

This clonotype was detected many times. The chain uses TRBV4-3 and TRBJ2-5; 9 nucleotides agree with TRBD1. The CDR3 length is 15 residues. V trimming: 0 bases; J trimming: 5 bases; junction bases outside the gene matches: 4. CDR1 and CDR2 from the germline V gene are LGHNA and YSLEER. The CDR3 DNA is TGCGCCAGCAGCCAAGATAACAGGGGGCCTGAGACCCAGTACTTC. Translation gives CASSQDNRGPETQYF.

The sample holds many counts of this clonotype. This chain connects TRBV7-8 to TRBJ2-3; the match to TRBD2 covers 8 bases. The length of the CDR3 is 21 residues. The germline gives CDR1 SGHVS, CDR2 FQNEAQ. V was pared by 0 bases and J by 1 base, with 18 bases of the junction left unmatched. The CDR3 nucleotides read TGTGCCAGCAGCTTAGCCCCCCCGGGACTAGGTCCTACTCGAGGCACAGATACGCAGTATTTT. Encoded protein: CASSLAPPGLGPTRGTDTQYF.

This clonotype was observed at least ten times. This sequence joins TRBV9 and TRBJ2-5, with TRBD2 matching over 10 bases. CDR3 length: 16 amino acids. CDR1 SGDLS and CDR2 YYNGEE come from the germline V gene. Trimming at V came to 5 bases and at J to 2 bases, leaving 9 bases not matched to a gene. The CDR3 nucleotides are TGTGCCAGCAGGACATGGACTAGCGGAGTTCAAGAGACCCAGTACTTC. It encodes CASRTWTSGVQETQYF.

This clonotype was detected many times. This chain links TRBV19 with TRBJ2-5; 7 bases line up with TRBD2. CDR3 length equals 13 residues. J gave up 4 bases and V 8 bases, and 7 bases lay outside the gene matches. Germline-derived CDR1 and CDR2 are LNHDA and SQIVND (reference sequence). CDR3 amino acids: CASGEGSTETQYF. In DNA form, the CDR3 reads TGTGCCAGTGGGGAGGGGTCAACAGAGACCCAGTACTTC.

The table lists this clonotype with many counts. The genes are TRBV2 and TRBJ1-2, with 12 bases aligning to TRBD1. With V trimmed by 4 bases and J by 7 bases, 10 bases remained unmatched. Germline values: CDR1 SNHLY, CDR2 FYNNEI. The CDR3 loop spans 16 amino acids. CDR3 sequence (DNA): TGTGCCAGCAGTGGCTCTAGGGACAGGGGGCTGACTGGCTACACCTTC. Encoded protein: CASSGSRDRGLTGYTF.

This clonotype has more than one count but fewer than ten. The chain links TRBV11-2 to TRBJ2-7, with D possibly being TRBD2 (5 bases). The CDR3 runs 15 residues. Trimming removed 5 bases at V and 2 bases at J, with 16 bases between. The germline CDR1 and CDR2 sequences are SGHAT and FQNNGV. Here the CDR3 reads CASSQPSFSAYEQYF. The CDR3 region has the DNA TGTGCCAGCAGCCAGCCTAGCTTTTCGGCCTACGAGCAGTACTTC.

Many counts were recorded for this clonotype. This chain uses TRBV25-1 with TRBJ1-2, with 10 bases identical to TRBD1. Trimming at V came to 3 bases and at J to 3 bases, leaving 10 bases not matched to a gene. This CDR3 is built from 17 residues. In germline, CDR1 is MGHDK, CDR2 SYGVNS. CDR3 DNA: TGTGCCAGCAGTGAGCCCGGGACAGGGGCTTACCACTATGGCTACACCTTC. Its protein product is CASSEPGTGAYHYGYTF.

This clonotype was found many times. V and J are TRBV6-2 or TRBV6-3 and TRBJ1-2; D remains ambiguous. This CDR3 contains 12 residues. Trimming removed 8 bases from V and 6 bases from J, with 13 bases in between. Germline V gene sequence: CDR1 MNHEY, CDR2 SVGEGT. This chain's CDR3 is CASADPRDGYTF. In DNA form, the CDR3 reads TGTGCCAGCGCCGATCCGAGGGATGGCTACACCTTC.

Notes on this clonotype: This may stem from a read error, because a much larger clone lies one nucleotide away. J is TRBJ2-7 and V is TRBV7-9, with a weak D call TRBD1 (5 bases). The CDR3 is made up of 15 amino acids. Germline lookup yields CDR1 SEHNR and CDR2 FQNEAQ (reference sequence). Between the trimmed V and J ends, which lost 5 bases and 8 bases, there was a span of 22 bases. The CDR3 spells CASSTGAAFTYKQYF. Here the CDR3 DNA reads TGTGCCAGCAGCACTGGGGCCGCCTTTACTTACAAGCAGTACTTC.

This clonotype occurred many times. The chain carries TRBV29-1 and TRBJ2-7; the match to TRBD1 covers 8 bases. The germline gives CDR1 SQVTM, CDR2 ANQGSEA. The V segment lost 4 bases and the J segment 2 bases; nucleotides outside the gene matches: 10. The CDR3 is made up of 15 amino acids. The CDR3 sequence is CSVGESGGLAYEQYF. CDR3 in DNA: TGCAGCGTTGGAGAATCAGGGGGCTTGGCCTACGAGCAGTACTTC.

In this sample, this clonotype turned up many times. The chain employs TRBV2 and TRBJ2-7; unclear D gene. Germline V gene lookup returns CDR1 SNHLY and CDR2 FYNNEI. This CDR3 spans 11 amino acids. V was cut by 8 bases and J by 6 bases, with 11 bases left in between. CDR3 amino acids: CASAPAGEQYF. Written as DNA, the CDR3 is TGTGCCAGCGCTCCGGCTGGCGAGCAGTACTTC.

This clonotype was recorded a few times. This CDR3 reads CASSILTQEGAFF. The CDR3 DNA follows: TGTGCCAGTAGTATATTGACTCAGGAGGGAGCTTTCTTT. The J gene is TRBJ1-1, the V gene TRBV19, with D unresolved. Germline V lookup: CDR1 LNHDA, CDR2 SQIVND (reference sequence). The length of the CDR3 is 13 residues. Deletions cut 2 bases from V and 10 bases from J, with 14 bases between. The full variable domain, its missing parts supplied by reference TRBV19 and TRBJ1-1, is DGGITQSPKYLFRKEGQNVTLSCEQNLNHDAMYWYRQDPGQGLRLIYYSQIVNDFQKGDIAEGYSVSREKKESFPLTVTSAQKNPTAFYLCASSILTQEGAFFGQGTRLTVV.

This clonotype has a count of ten or more. The CDR3 DNA reads as TGTGCCAGCAGTGGATTGGCACCAGAGACCCAGTACTTC. Its protein is CASSGLAPETQYF. The V call is TRBV6-1, the J call TRBJ2-5, with D uncertain. This CDR3 contains 13 residues. Germline lookup yields CDR1 MNHNS and CDR2 SASEGT. V lost 4 bases and J lost 4, with 10 bases in between.

The chain carries TRBV10-3 and TRBJ2-2; D is possibly TRBD1 (7 bases). CDR3 size: 15 residues. Germline CDR1 is ENHRY and CDR2 is SYGVKD. Deletions cut 6 bases from V and 3 bases from J, with 14 bases between. CDR3 DNA sequence: TGTGCCATCAGGACAGGGAGGTCTGACACCGGGGAGCTGTTTTTT. It is translated as CAIRTGRSDTGELFF.

V usage is TRBV7-8 and J usage is TRBJ2-2; D is perhaps TRBD1 (5 bases). CDR1 is SGHVS and CDR2 is FQNEAQ in the germline V gene. The CDR3 contains 17 residues. V was pared by 1 base and J by 6 bases, with 18 bases between. The CDR3 loop is CASSLELQQPRAGELFF. The CDR3 DNA reads as TGTGCCAGCAGCTTAGAGCTCCAGCAACCCAGGGCCGGGGAGCTGTTTTTT.

The chain links TRBV28 to TRBJ2-2; 16 bases are shared with TRBD2. Germline lookup yields CDR1 MDHEN and CDR2 SYDVKM. V lost 5 bases to trimming and J lost 4 bases; unmatched junction nucleotides: 7. The CDR3 sequence is 18 residues long. CDR3 residues: CASSTGLAGGPVTGELFF. Written as DNA, the CDR3 is TGTGCCAGCAGTACGGGACTAGCGGGAGGGCCGGTCACCGGGGAGCTGTTTTTT.

The chain employs TRBV12-3 or TRBV12-4 and TRBJ1-5; tentative D call: TRBD1 (5 bases). The V end was cut by 5 bases, the J end by 7 bases, with 18 bases between. The CDR3 is 15 amino acids. The CDR3 here is CASSGGVGARQPQHF. CDR3 nucleotide sequence: TGTGCCAGCAGTGGGGGGGTAGGGGCGCGGCAGCCCCAGCATTTT.